This T cell receptor beta chain was retrieved from a study of shared clonotypes between healthy human individuals. General study results and limits: Larger estimated richness was generally recorded for naive subsets relative to memory subsets. Sorted-subset sequencing, rarefaction showed, was incomplete despite large depth. Generation probabilities of non-shared clonotypes were lower (relative to those shared by all four donors).

Germline trimming cut 4 bases from V and 2 bases from J; bases unmatched to any gene: 6. CDR1 and CDR2 from the germline V gene are MGHRA and YSYEKL. CDR3 length equals 17 residues. Clones were sequenced by immunoSEQ multiplex PCR, and TCRdb holds only the in-frame ones, with some missing. Seen here are under 600,000 clones, around 97% observed once, and the top ten hold around 0.057%. In regard to this clone: The antigen is not known.

The clonotype originates from a woman aged 30 to 39 in good health. V gene TRBV4-1 combines with J gene TRBJ2-1, with 12 bases lining up with TRBD2. The material sequenced was naive CD4+ T cells sorted from blood. Subset specified: CD45RA+ positively selected. The CDR3 DNA sequence: TGCGCCAGCAGCCGACTGACTAGCGGGAGAGCCTACAATGAGCAGTTCTTC. Its protein is CASSRLTSGRAYNEQFF.